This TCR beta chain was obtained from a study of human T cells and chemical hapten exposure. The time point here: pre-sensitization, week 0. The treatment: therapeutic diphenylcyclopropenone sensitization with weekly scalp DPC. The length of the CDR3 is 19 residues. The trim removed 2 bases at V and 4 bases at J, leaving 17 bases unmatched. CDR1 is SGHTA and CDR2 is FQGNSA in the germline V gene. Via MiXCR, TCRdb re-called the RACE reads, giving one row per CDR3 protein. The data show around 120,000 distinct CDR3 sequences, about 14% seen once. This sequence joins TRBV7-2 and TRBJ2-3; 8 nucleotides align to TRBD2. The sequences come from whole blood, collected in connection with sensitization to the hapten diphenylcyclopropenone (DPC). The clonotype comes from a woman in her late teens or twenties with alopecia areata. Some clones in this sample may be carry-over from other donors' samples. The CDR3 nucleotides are TGTGCCAGCAGCTTAAGGCTCATTAGGGGACTAGGCTTGTCAGATACGCAGTATTTT. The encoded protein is CASSLRLIRGLGLSDTQYF.